Presented here are 3 T cell receptor beta chains from one specimen sequenced in a study of blood T cell repertoires in COVID-19. Here immunoSEQ multiplex PCR was the method, and the copy in TCRdb shows in-frame clones only, minus some. The sample shows 380,000 or so clones, around 87% of them seen only once. The sample comprised PBMCs or T cells enriched from blood (not recorded which). These receptors were taken from a man aged 25 to 45 who had recovered from COVID-19.

The chain couples TRBV7-9 to TRBJ1-1, with TRBD1 identical over 8 bases. V shed 4 bases, J shed 5 bases, and the junction held 6 bases outside the gene matches. CDR1 is SEHNR, CDR2 FQNEAQ, per germline (reference sequence). The CDR3 contains 14 residues. The CDR3 nucleotides are TGTGCCAGCAGCTCCAGACAGGGGTTAACTGAAGCTTTCTTT. It codes for CASSSRQGLTEAFF.

The rearrangement joins TRBV7-9 to TRBJ2-2, with TRBD1 identical over 7 bases. Per the germline V gene, CDR1 is SEHNR and CDR2 is FQNEAQ (reference sequence). Unmatched junction bases numbered 4, after V lost 4 bases and J lost 2 bases. The CDR3 totals 15 residues. CDR3 nucleotides: TGTGCCAGCAGCTCACAGGGGATTAACACCGGGGAGCTGTTTTTT. This translates into CASSSQGINTGELFF.

The chain links TRBV7-2 to TRBJ1-5, with D perhaps TRBD1 (6 bases). Germline V gene lookup returns CDR1 SGHTA and CDR2 FQGNSA. Trimming shortened V by 1 base and J by 2 bases, and 12 bases separated the two germline ends. CDR3 length: 16 residues. The CDR3 nucleotides are TGTGCCAGCAGCTTAGGAGCGGGGGGCGGCAATCAGCCCCAGCATTTT. It encodes CASSLGAGGGNQPQHF. The whole variable domain, filled in from reference TRBV7-2 and TRBJ1-5, reads GAGVSQSPSNKVTEKGKDVELRCDPISGHTALYWYRQSLGQGLEFLIYFQGNSAPDKSGLPSDRFSAERTGGSVSTLTIQRTQQEDSAVYLCASSLGAGGGNQPQHFGDGTRLSIL.